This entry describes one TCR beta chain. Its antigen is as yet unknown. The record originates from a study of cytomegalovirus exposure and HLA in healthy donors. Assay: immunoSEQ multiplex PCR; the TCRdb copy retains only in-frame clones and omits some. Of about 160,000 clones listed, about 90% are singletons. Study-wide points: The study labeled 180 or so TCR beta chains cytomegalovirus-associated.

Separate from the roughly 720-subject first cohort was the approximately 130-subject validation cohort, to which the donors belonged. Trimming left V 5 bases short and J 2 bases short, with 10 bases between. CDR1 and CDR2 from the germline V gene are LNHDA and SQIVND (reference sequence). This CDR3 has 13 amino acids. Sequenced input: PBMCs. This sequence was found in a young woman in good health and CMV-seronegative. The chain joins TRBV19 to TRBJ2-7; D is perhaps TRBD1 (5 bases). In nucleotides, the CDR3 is TGTGCCAGTAGTCTTCAGGGCACCTACGAGCAGTACTTC. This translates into CASSLQGTYEQYF.